Listed below are T cell receptor beta chains from one sample, sequenced in a study of blood T cell repertoires in COVID-19. Measured with immunoSEQ multiplex PCR; TCRdb has only the in-frame clones, and not every one. Found here are some 220,000 clones, 70% to 85% of them singletons; the top ten hold 1.3%. The sequenced sample was PBMCs or T cells enriched from blood (not recorded which). These receptors originate from a woman between 40 and 55 years old with acute COVID-19. Each CDR3 is given with its conserved first and last residue. The D gene is left open where the match is weak. Expanded clones get a size class; other rows say once, few or many, or leave the size out.

TRBV30	few	NA	TRBJ2-7	TGTGCCTGGAGAACTCGGGACACTGGCGAGCAGTACTTC	CAWRTRDTGEQYF
TRBV4-3	few	NA	TRBJ1-5	TGCGCCAGCAGCCTAGGGCAGGGAGGGGGCAATCAGCCCCAGCATTTT	CASSLGQGGGNQPQHF
TRBV6-2/TRBV6-3	NA	NA	TRBJ2-2	TGTGCCAGCAGTTACTTTCAGGTGGCCGGGGAGCTGTTTTTT	CASSYFQVAGELFF
TRBV5-1	NA	NA	TRBJ1-2	TGCGCCAGCAGCTTGTCCAGGGAACGCGGCTACACCTTC	CASSLSRERGYTF
TRBV28	NA	NA	TRBJ2-1	TGTGCCAGCAGCCCCCAGGGTACCAGCTCCTACAATGAGCAGTTCTTC	CASSPQGTSSYNEQFF
TRBV7-8	NA	TRBD1	TRBJ2-1	TGTGCCAGCAGCTACACCGGGACAGGGAGTAGTGAGCAGTTCTTC	CASSYTGTGSSEQFF
TRBV5-5	few	NA	TRBJ2-1	TGTGCCAGCAGCTTGGTGTCCAGCGGCGGGGATGAGCAGTTCTTC	CASSLVSSGGDEQFF
TRBV6-5	NA	NA	TRBJ1-1	TGTGCCAGCAAGCTACAGGCAGCGGGGACTGAAGCTTTCTTT	CASKLQAAGTEAFF
TRBV11-3	NA	TRBD1	TRBJ2-3	TGTGCCAGCAGCCACGGGACAGGGTCCACAGATACGCAGTATTTT	CASSHGTGSTDTQYF
TRBV6-1	NA	TRBD1	TRBJ1-2	TGTGCCAGCAGTGCTTATTCGACAGGGGGGACCCTACCCTATGGCTACACCTTC	CASSAYSTGGTLPYGYTF
TRBV6-6	NA	NA	TRBJ2-1	TGTGCCAGCAGCTACGGGCAGAACAATGAGCAGTTCTTC	CASSYGQNNEQFF
TRBV5-5	NA	TRBD1	TRBJ1-6	TGTGCCAGCATCAGGGGACAGAGTAATTCACCCCTCCACTTT	CASIRGQSNSPLHF
TRBV2	NA	TRBD1	TRBJ1-2	TGTGCCAGCAGTCTGACAGGGTACTATGGCTACACCTTC	CASSLTGYYGYTF
TRBV15	NA	NA	TRBJ2-1	TGTGCCACCAGCACCGCGGGGTACAATGAGCAGTTCTTC	CATSTAGYNEQFF
TRBV7-3	NA	TRBD2	TRBJ2-3	TGTGCCAGCAGCTCCTTTAGCGGGGGGGCTGTCACAGATACGCAGTATTTT	CASSSFSGGAVTDTQYF
TRBV5-1	NA	TRBD2	TRBJ2-2	TGCGCCAGCAGCGCCCGGACAGACCTACTAGCGGAGACGACGAACACCGGGGAGCTGTTTTTT	CASSARTDLLAETTNTGELFF
TRBV11-2	once	TRBD1	TRBJ2-1	TGTGCCAGCAGCCTTACGACAGGGGAGAATGAGCAGTTCTTC	CASSLTTGENEQFF
TRBV14	NA	TRBD2	TRBJ2-1	TGTGCCAGCAGCCAAATTTATAATCCGGGGACTAGGGCCTTCGGTGAGCAGTTCTTC	CASSQIYNPGTRAFGEQFF
TRBV9	NA	TRBD1	TRBJ2-2	TGTGCCAGCAGCATAGGGACAGGGACGAACACCGGGGAGCTGTTTTTT	CASSIGTGTNTGELFF
TRBV10-3	once	NA	TRBJ1-6	TGTGCCATCAGTGCGGTCGCTGATTATAATTCACCCCTCCACTTT	CAISAVADYNSPLHF
TRBV6-5	NA	NA	TRBJ2-7	TGTGCCAGCAGTTACTCAGGAGGGGACGACGAGCAGTACTTC	CASSYSGGDDEQYF
TRBV5-8	NA	TRBD1	TRBJ1-1	TGTGCCAGCAACACCTGGAGGGGGCGGCGAACTGAAGCTTTCTTT	CASNTWRGRRTEAFF
TRBV7-2	NA	TRBD2	TRBJ2-7	TGTGCCAGCAGCTCCTCGTCACTAGCGGGAGGGTACGAGCAGTACTTC	CASSSSSLAGGYEQYF
TRBV6-2/TRBV6-3	NA	TRBD1	TRBJ2-7	TGTGCCAGCAGTACGGTACCGGGACAGGGGACCTACGAGCAGTACTTC	CASSTVPGQGTYEQYF
TRBV5-1	NA	NA	TRBJ1-1	TGCGCCAGTGGAAGCGTGGGAGGATATGAAGCTTTCTTT	CASGSVGGYEAFF
TRBV15	NA	TRBD1	TRBJ1-6	TGTGCCACCAGCAGAGATGGGGACAGGGGGTCCTATAATTCACCCCTCCACTTT	CATSRDGDRGSYNSPLHF
TRBV28	NA	NA	TRBJ1-2	TGTGCCAGCGCTCAACAGGCATTTTATGGCTACACCTTC	CASAQQAFYGYTF
TRBV21-1	NA	NA	TRBJ1-2	TGTGCCAGCAGCCTCTATCAGGGGGCCCTCTATGGCTACACCTTC	CASSLYQGALYGYTF
TRBV5-1	NA	TRBD1	TRBJ1-5	TGCGCCAGCAGCTTGGATGGACAGGGTCAGCCCCAGCATTTT	CASSLDGQGQPQHF
TRBV4-2	NA	TRBD2	TRBJ2-7	TGTGCCAGCAGCCAAGATCGGCGGGAGATGGAGCAGTACTTC	CASSQDRREMEQYF
TRBV27	NA	TRBD2	TRBJ2-3	TGTGCCAGCAGTCACCGACTAGCGGGGGGCACAGATACGCAGTATTTT	CASSHRLAGGTDTQYF
TRBV3-1/TRBV3-2	once	TRBD1	TRBJ1-6	TGTGCCAGCAGCACCCGGACAGGCGGGAATTCACCCCTCCACTTT	CASSTRTGGNSPLHF
TRBV28	many	NA	TRBJ1-1	TGTGCCAGCAGTCCCCAAGGACTTCAGTTCATACCTGAAGCTTTCTTT	CASSPQGLQFIPEAFF
TRBV15	NA	TRBD1	TRBJ1-6	TGTGCCACCAGCACCAGACAGGGGGATAATTCACCCCTCCACTTT	CATSTRQGDNSPLHF
TRBV7-2	NA	NA	TRBJ2-1	TGTGCCAGCAGCCCCCCAGGGCCCTACAATGAGCAGTTCTTC	CASSPPGPYNEQFF
TRBV7-2	NA	NA	TRBJ1-2	TGTGCCAGCAGCTACGACAAAGGCTATGGCTACACCTTC	CASSYDKGYGYTF
TRBV2	NA	NA	TRBJ2-3	TGTGCCAGCAGTCCGCCGGGGAAGGGTACGCAGTATTTT	CASSPPGKGTQYF
TRBV15	NA	NA	TRBJ2-3	TGTGCCACCAGCAGACGCTTCGGACACATCGGAAGCACAGATACGCAGTATTTT	CATSRRFGHIGSTDTQYF
TRBV3-1/TRBV3-2	once	TRBD1	TRBJ1-4	TGTGCCAGCAGCCGGGCGACAGGGGCTGAAAAACTGTTTTTT	CASSRATGAEKLFF
TRBV19	few	NA	TRBJ1-5	TGTGCCAGTCTCCGGGACTCCCATCTTAATCAGCCCCAGCATTTT	CASLRDSHLNQPQHF
TRBV10-1	few	NA	TRBJ2-2	TGCGCCAGCAGTGATAGCAGGGGGGCAGCCGGGGAGCTGTTTTTT	CASSDSRGAAGELFF
TRBV15	once	TRBD2	TRBJ2-1	TGTGCCACCAGCAGAGAGGCGGGGGACAATGAGCAGTTCTTC	CATSREAGDNEQFF
TRBV21-1	few	NA	TRBJ2-1	TGTGCCCCCGCGGGCCTCCATAATGAGCAGTTCTTC	CAPAGLHNEQFF
TRBV19	NA	NA	TRBJ1-1	TGTGCCAGTAGTATAGATTCCCTCGTTAGGGGGGGCAAGAACACTGAAGCTTTCTTT	CASSIDSLVRGGKNTEAFF
TRBV12-3/TRBV12-4	few	NA	TRBJ1-1	TGTGCCAGCAGCCCCGGGGAGGCGGAAGCTTTCTTT	CASSPGEAEAFF
TRBV9	NA	TRBD1	TRBJ1-2	TGTGCCAGCAGCGGACAGGGGAACTATGGCTACACCTTC	CASSGQGNYGYTF
TRBV4-2	NA	TRBD2	TRBJ2-3	TGTGCCAGCAGCCAAGACCTAGCGGGAGGGGCAGATACGCAGTATTTT	CASSQDLAGGADTQYF
TRBV3-1/TRBV3-2	NA	TRBD2	TRBJ2-3	TGTGCCAGCAGCCGAGCGGGGACCTCCACAGATACGCAGTATTTT	CASSRAGTSTDTQYF
TRBV14	NA	NA	TRBJ1-2	TGTGCCAGCAGCCAATCGTTTGCGGACTATGGCTACACCTTC	CASSQSFADYGYTF
TRBV2	NA	TRBD1	TRBJ1-1	TGTGCCAGCGTTTCCGGGACAGGGGGCACTGAAGCTTTCTTT	CASVSGTGGTEAFF